A single sample gave rise to the 5 T cell receptor beta chains below, sequenced in a study of identical twins (dated by TCRdb to 2016 to 2017). Libraries were made using 5' RACE. Data came from an Illumina HiSeq 2000. TCRdb ran its own pipeline on the public reads, namely fastp trimming at Q25 and MiXCR clone calling, and kept in-frame beta chains. Every distinct CDR3 protein forms one entry, paired with its most common genes and DNA. Recorded for this sample are some 500,000 distinct CDR3 sequences; 13% to 15% of them occurred a single time. The top ten constitute 0.5% to 0.65% of the sample. This sample was also put to use in a study of yellow fever vaccine responses in identical twins.

Source material: CD4+ T cells sorted from blood. These receptors came from a woman between 18 and 29 years old in good health.

The chain recombines TRBV4-3 with TRBJ2-4; D perhaps matches TRBD1 (5 bases). The CDR3 runs to 13 residues. Trimming stripped 0 bases from V and 8 bases from J, with 8 bases between. Germline V gene data show CDR1 as LGHNA and CDR2 as YSLEER. CDR3 coding DNA: TGCGCCAGCAGCCAAGACAGGGTCGACATTCAGTACTTC. Protein sequence: CASSQDRVDIQYF.

The CDR3 loop is CASSLNRGRFSGANVLTF. The CDR3 DNA sequence: TGTGCCAGCAGCTTAAACAGGGGGCGCTTCTCTGGGGCCAACGTCCTGACTTTC. This chain links TRBV5-6 with TRBJ2-6; TRBD1 matches 9 bases. The trim removed 2 bases at V and 0 bases at J, leaving 6 bases unmatched. The CDR3 is 18 residues long. CDR1 is SGHDT, CDR2 YYEEEE, per germline. Variable domain in full (rest from reference TRBV5-6 and TRBJ2-6): DAGVTQSPTHLIKTRGQQVTLRCSPKSGHDTVSWYQQALGQGPQFIFQYYEEEERQRGNFPDRFSGHQFPNYSSELNVNALLLGDSALYLCASSLNRGRFSGANVLTFGAGSRLTVL.

As DNA, the CDR3 is TGTGCCACCTTAGCGCTAACCTACAATGAGCAGTTCTTC. Translating gives CATLALTYNEQFF. The chain carries TRBV15 and TRBJ2-1, with D possibly TRBD2 on 5 matching bases. Trimming took 8 bases from V and 2 from J, leaving 10 bases between them. Germline CDR1 is LNHNV and CDR2 is YYDKDF (reference sequence). The CDR3 loop spans 13 amino acids.

This clonotype was counted ten times or more. The rearrangement links TRBV7-9 to TRBJ2-1; D is uncertain. CDR1 and CDR2 from the germline V gene are SEHNR and FQNEAQ (reference sequence). This CDR3 comprises 15 residues. Trimming removed 3 bases from V and 4 bases from J, with 13 bases in between. The CDR3 reads CASSFQNPLYNEQFF. CDR3 nucleotides: TGTGCCAGCAGCTTCCAAAATCCCCTTTACAATGAGCAGTTCTTC.

The sample holds a few counts of this clonotype. The V call is TRBV15, the J call TRBJ1-2, with D maybe TRBD1 (5 bases). The CDR3 runs to 13 residues. Per the germline V gene, CDR1 is LNHNV and CDR2 is YYDKDF (reference sequence). With 5 bases removed from V and 2 bases from J, the gap between germline ends came to 9 bases. The CDR3 protein is CATSGRDNYGYTF. CDR3 coding DNA: TGTGCCACCAGCGGCCGGGACAACTATGGCTACACCTTC.